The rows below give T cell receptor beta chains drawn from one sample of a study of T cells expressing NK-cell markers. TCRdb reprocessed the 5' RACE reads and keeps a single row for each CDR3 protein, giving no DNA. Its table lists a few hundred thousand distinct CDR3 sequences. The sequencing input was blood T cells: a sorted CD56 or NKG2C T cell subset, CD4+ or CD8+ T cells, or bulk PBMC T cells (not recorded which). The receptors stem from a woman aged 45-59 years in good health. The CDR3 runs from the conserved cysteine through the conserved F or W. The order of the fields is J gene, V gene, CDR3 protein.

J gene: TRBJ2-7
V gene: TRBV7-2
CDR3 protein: CASSTRAGTSGGSF

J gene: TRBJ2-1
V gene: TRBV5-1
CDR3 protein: CASSLMGLGYNEQFF

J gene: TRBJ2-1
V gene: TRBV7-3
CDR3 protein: CASSSTSGSYEQFF

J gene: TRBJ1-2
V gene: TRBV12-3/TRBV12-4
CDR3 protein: CASRTGGYGYTF

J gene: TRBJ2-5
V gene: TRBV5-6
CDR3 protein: CASSLFSETQYF

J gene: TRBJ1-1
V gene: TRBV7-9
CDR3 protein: CASSGDSVNTEAFF

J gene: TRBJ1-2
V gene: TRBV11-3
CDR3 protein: CASSLSVGSGYGDYGYTF

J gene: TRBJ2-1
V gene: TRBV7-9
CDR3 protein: CASSQGQVNNEQFF

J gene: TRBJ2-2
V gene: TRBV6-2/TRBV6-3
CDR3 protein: CASSPPGELFF

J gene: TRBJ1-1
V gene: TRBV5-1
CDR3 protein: CASKLREYTEAFF

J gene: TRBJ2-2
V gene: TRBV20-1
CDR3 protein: CSASGSSGFTGELFF

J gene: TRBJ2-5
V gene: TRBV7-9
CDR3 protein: CASSPYGGRGSQYF

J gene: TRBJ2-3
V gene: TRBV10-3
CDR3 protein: CAIRDLGDTQYF

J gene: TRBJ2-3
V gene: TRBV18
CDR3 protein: CASSPGADTQYF

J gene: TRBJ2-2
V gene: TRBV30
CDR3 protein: CAWTRLASTGELFF

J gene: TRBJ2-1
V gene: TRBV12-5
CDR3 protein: CASGPPQTSGRNEQFF

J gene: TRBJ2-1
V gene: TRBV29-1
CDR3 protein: CSSLTPSGPSNEQFF

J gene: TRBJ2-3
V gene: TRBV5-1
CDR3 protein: CASQEGQGIPDTQYF

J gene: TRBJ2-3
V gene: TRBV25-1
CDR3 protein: CASSEYREADTQYF

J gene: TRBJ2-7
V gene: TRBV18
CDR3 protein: CASSPVRVLGAYEQYF

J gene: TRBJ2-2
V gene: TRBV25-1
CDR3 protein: CASSGPGTSNTGELFF

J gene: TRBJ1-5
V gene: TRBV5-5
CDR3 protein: CASSFRQANQPQHF

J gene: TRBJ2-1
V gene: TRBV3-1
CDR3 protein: CASSQDVRGPFF

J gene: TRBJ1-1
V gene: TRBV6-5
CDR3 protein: CASSRRAGTNTEAFF

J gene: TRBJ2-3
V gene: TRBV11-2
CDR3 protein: CASSRSPATDTQYF

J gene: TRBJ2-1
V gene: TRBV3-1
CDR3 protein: CASSQDPGADNEQFF

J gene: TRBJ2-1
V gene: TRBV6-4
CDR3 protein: CASSRGSSGLGNEQFF

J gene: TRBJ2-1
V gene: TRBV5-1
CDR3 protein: CASSSQGAPYNEQFF

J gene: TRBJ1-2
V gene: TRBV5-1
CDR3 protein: CASSLPLGDYGYTF

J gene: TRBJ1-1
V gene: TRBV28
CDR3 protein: CATTLGAWTEAFF

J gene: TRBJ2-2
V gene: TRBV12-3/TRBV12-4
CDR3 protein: CASSSSQGNTGELFF

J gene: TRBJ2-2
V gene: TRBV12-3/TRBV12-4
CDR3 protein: CASSRSRTLSTGELFF

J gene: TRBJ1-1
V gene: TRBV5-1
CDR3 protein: CASSLVRNTEAFF

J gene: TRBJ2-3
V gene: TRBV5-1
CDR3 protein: CASSLSGLSTDTQYF

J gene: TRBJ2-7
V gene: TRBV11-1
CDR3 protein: CASSLEGQGLEQYF

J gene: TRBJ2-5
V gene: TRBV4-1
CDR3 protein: CASSQDGRAGGMETQYF

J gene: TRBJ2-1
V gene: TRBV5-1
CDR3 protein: CASSNQLAGGNEQFF

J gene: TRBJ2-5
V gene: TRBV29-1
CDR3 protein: CSVDTLGGGTQYF

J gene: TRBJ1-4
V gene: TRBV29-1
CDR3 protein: CSVKRGGSNEKLFF

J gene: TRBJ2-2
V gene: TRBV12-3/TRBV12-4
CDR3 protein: CASSLLRQGTGELFF